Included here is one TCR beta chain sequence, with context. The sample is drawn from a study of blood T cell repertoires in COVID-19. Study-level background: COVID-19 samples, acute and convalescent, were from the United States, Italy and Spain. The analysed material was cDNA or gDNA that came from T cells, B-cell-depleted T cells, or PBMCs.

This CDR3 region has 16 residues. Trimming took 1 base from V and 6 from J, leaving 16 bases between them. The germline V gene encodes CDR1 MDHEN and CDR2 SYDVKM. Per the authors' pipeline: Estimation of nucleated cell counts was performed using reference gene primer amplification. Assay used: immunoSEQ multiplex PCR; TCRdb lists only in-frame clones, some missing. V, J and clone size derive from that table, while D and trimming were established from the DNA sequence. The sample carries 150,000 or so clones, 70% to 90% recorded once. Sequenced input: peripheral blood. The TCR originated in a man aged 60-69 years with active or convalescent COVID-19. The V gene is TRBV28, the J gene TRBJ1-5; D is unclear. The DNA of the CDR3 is TGTGCCAGCAGTTTATCGTCACAGATTAACGGTCAGCCCCAGCATTTT. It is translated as CASSLSSQINGQPQHF. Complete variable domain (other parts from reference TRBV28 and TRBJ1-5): DVKVTQSSRYLVKRTGEKVFLECVQDMDHENMFWYRQDPGLGLRLIYFSYDVKMKEKGDIPEGYSVSREKKERFSLILESASTNQTSMYLCASSLSSQINGQPQHFGDGTRLSIL.